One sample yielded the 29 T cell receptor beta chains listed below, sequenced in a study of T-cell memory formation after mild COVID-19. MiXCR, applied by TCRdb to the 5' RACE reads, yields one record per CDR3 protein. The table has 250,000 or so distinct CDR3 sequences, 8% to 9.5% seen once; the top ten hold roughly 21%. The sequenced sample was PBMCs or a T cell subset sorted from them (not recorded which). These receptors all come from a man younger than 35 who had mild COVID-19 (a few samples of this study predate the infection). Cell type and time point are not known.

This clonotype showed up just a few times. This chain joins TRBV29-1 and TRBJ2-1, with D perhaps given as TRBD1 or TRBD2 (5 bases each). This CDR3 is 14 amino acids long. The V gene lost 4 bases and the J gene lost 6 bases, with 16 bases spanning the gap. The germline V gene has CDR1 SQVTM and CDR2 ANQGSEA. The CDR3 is CSVVWQGGLNEQFF. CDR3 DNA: TGCAGCGTTGTTTGGCAGGGCGGACTCAATGAGCAGTTCTTC.

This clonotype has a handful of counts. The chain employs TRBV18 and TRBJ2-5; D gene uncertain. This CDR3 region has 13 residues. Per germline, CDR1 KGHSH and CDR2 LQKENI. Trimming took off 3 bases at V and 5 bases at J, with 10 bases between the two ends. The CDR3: CASSPPSVETQYF. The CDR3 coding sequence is TGTGCCAGCTCACCGCCGTCGGTCGAGACCCAGTACTTC.

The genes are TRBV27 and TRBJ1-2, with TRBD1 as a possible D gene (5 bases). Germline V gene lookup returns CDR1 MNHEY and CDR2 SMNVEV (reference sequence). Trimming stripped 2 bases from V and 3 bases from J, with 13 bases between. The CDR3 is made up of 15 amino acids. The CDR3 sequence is CASSLQGGSDYGYTF. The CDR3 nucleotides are TGTGCCAGCAGTTTACAGGGAGGGTCGGACTATGGCTACACCTTC.

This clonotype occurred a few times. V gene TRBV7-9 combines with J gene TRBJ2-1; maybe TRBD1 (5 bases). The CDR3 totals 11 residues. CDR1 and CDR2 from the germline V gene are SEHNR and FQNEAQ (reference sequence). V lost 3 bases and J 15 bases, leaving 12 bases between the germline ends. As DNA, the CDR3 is TGTGCCAGCAGCTTCAGGGAAGTAGGGTTCTTC. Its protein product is CASSFREVGFF.

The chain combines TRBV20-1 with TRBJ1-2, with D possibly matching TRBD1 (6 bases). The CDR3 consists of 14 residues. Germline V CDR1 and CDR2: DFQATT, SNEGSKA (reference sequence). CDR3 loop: CTVSGGIDRNGYTF. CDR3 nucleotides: TGCACCGTTTCGGGCGGGATTGACAGGAATGGCTACACCTTC.

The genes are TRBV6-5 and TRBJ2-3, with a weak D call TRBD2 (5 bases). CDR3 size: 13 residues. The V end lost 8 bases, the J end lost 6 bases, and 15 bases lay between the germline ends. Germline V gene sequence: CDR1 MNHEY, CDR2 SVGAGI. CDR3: CASGARRGDTQYF. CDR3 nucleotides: TGTGCCAGCGGAGCCCGGCGAGGGGATACGCAGTATTTT.

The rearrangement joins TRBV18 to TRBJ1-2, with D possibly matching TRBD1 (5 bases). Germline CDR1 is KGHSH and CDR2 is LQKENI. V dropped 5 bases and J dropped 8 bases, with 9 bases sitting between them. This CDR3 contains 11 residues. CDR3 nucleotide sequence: TGTGCCAGCTCAAATAGGGACGGCTACACCTTC. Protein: CASSNRDGYTF.

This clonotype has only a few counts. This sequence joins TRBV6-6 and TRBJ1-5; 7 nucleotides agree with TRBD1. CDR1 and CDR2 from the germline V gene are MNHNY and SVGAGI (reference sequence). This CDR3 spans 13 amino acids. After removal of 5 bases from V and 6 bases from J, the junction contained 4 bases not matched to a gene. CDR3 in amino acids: CASSTGARQPQHF. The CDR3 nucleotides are TGTGCCAGCAGTACAGGGGCGCGTCAGCCCCAGCATTTT.

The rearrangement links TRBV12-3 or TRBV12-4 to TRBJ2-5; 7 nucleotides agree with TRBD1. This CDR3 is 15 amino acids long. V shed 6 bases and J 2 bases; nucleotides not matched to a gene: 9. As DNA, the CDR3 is TGTGCCAGCAGCCTCGGGACAGTTCATCAAGAGACCCAGTACTTC. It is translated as CASSLGTVHQETQYF.

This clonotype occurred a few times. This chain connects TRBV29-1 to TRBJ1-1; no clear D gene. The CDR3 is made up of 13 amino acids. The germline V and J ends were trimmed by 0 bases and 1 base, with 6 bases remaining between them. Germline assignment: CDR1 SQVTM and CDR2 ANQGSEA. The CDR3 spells CSVEDTRNTEAFF. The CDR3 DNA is TGCAGCGTTGAAGATACGAGGAACACTGAAGCTTTCTTT.

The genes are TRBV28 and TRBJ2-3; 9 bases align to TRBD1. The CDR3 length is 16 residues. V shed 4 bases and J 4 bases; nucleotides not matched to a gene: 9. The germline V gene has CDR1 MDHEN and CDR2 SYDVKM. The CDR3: CASSSTGGGWADTQYF. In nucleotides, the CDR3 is TGTGCCAGCAGTTCAACAGGGGGCGGGTGGGCAGATACGCAGTATTTT.

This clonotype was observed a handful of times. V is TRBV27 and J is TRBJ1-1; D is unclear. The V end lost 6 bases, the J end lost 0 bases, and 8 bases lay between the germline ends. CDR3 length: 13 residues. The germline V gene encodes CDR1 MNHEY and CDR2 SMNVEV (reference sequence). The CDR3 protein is CASSQAMNTEAFF. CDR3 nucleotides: TGTGCCAGCAGCCAGGCCATGAACACTGAAGCTTTCTTT.

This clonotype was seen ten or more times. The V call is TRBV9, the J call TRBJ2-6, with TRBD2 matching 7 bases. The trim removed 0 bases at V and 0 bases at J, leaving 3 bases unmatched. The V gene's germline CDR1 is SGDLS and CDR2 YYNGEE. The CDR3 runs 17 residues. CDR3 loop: CASSVVAGPSGANVLTF. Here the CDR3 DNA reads TGTGCCAGCAGCGTAGTAGCGGGCCCCTCTGGGGCCAACGTCCTGACTTTC.

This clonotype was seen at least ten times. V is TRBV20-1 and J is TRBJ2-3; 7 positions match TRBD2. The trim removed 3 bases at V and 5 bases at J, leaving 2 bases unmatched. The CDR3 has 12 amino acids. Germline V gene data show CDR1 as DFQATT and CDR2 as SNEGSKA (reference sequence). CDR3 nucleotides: TGCAGTGCTAGCGGGGGGAAAGATACGCAGTATTTT. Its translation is CSASGGKDTQYF.

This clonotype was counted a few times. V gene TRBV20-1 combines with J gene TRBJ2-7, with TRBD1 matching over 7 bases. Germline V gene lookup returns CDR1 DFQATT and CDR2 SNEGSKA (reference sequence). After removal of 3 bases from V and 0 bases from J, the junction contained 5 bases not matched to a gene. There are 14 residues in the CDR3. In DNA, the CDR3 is TGCAGTGCTAGGACAGGGAAAAGCTCCTACGAGCAGTACGTC. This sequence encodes CSARTGKSSYEQYV.

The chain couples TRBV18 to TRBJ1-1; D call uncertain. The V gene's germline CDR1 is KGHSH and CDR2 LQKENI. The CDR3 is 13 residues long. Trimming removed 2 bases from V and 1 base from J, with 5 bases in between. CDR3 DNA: TGTGCCAGCTCACCAGAACAGAACACTGAAGCTTTCTTT. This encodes CASSPEQNTEAFF.

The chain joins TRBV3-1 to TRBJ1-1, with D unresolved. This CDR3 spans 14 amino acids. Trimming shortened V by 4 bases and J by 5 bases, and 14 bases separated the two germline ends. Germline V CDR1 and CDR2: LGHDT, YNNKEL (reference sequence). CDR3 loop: CASSREVSGTEAFF. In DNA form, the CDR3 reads TGTGCCAGCAGCCGGGAGGTCTCTGGGACTGAAGCTTTCTTT.

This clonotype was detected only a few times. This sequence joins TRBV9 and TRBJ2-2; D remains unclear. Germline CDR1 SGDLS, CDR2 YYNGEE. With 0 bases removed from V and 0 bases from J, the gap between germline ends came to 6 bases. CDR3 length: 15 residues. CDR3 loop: CASSVDGSNTGELFF. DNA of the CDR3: TGTGCCAGCAGCGTAGATGGTTCGAACACCGGGGAGCTGTTTTTT.

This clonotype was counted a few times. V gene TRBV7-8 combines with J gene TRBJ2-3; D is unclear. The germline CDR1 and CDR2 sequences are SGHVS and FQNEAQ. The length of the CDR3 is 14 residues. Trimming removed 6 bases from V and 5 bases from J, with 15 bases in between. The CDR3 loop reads CASRGPGALDTQYF. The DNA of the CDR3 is TGTGCCAGCAGGGGTCCGGGTGCGTTAGATACGCAGTATTTT. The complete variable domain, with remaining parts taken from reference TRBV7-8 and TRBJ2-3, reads GAGVSQSPRYKVAKRGQDVALRCDPISGHVSLFWYQQALGQGPEFLTYFQNEAQLDKSGLPSDRFFAERPEGSVSTLKIQRTQQEDSAVYLCASRGPGALDTQYFGPGTRLTVL.

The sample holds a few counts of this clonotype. The CDR3: CASSLDSGVSTDTQYF. For the CDR3, the DNA is TGTGCCAGCAGCTTAGATAGCGGGGTTAGCACAGATACGCAGTATTTT. The chain couples TRBV7-8 to TRBJ2-3, with 8 positions matching TRBD2. Germline-derived CDR1 and CDR2 are SGHVS and FQNEAQ. The CDR3 extends over 16 amino acids. J lost 0 bases, V lost 1 base, and 3 bases had no gene match.

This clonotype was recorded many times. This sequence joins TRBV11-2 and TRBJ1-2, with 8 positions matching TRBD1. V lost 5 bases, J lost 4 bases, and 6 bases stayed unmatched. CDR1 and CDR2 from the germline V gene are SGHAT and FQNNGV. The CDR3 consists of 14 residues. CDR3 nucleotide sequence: TGTGCCAGCAGCGCCCGGACAGGGAGCTATGGCTACACCTTC. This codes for CASSARTGSYGYTF.

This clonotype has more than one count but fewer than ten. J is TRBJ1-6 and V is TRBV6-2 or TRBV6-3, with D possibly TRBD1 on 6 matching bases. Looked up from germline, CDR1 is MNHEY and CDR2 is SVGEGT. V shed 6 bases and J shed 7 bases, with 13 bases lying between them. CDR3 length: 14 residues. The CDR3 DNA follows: TGTGCCAGCAGGCCGGACAGCCAGAATTCACCCCTCCACTTT. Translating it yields CASRPDSQNSPLHF.

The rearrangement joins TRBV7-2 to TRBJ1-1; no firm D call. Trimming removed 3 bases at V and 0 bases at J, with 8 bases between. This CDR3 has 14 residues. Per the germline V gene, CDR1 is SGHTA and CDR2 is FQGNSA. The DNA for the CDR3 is TGTGCCAGCAGCTTTAGCCGGATGAACACTGAAGCTTTCTTT. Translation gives CASSFSRMNTEAFF.

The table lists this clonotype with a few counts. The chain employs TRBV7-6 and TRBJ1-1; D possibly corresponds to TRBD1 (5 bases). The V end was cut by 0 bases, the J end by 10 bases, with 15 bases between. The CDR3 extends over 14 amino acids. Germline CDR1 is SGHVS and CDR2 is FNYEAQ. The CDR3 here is CASSLAGDGGAAFF. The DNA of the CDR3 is TGTGCCAGCAGCTTAGCGGGGGATGGAGGGGCAGCTTTCTTT. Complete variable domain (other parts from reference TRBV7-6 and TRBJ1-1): GAGVSQSPRYKVTKRGQDVALRCDPISGHVSLYWYRQALGQGPEFLTYFNYEAQQDKSGLPNDRFSAERPEGSISTLTIQRTEQRDSAMYRCASSLAGDGGAAFFGQGTRLTVV.

The CDR3 is CASSTQPQGFGGELFF. The DNA of the CDR3 is TGTGCCAGTAGTACCCAACCTCAGGGATTCGGCGGGGAGCTGTTTTTT. The rearrangement joins TRBV19 to TRBJ2-2; maybe TRBD1 (5 bases). Trimming cost V 4 bases and J 7 bases, with 19 bases left between them. This CDR3 comprises 16 residues. Per germline, CDR1 LNHDA and CDR2 SQIVND (reference sequence).

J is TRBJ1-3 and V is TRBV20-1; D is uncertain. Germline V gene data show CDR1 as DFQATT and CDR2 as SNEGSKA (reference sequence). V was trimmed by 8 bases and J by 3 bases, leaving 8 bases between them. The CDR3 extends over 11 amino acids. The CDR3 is CSHTHGNTIYF. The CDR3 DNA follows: TGCAGTCACACCCATGGAAACACCATATATTTT.

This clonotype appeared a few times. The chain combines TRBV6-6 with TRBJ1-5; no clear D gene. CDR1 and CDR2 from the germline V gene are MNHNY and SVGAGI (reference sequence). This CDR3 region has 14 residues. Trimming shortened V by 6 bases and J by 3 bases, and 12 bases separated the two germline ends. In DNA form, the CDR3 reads TGTGCCAGCAGCCTGGGCCTGGACAATCAGCCCCAGCATTTT. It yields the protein CASSLGLDNQPQHF.

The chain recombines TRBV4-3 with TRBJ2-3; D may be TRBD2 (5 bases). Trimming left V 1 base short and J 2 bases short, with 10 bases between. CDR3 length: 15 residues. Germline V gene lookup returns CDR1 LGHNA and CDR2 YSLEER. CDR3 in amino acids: CASSQGWGDTDTQYF. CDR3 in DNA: TGCGCCAGCAGCCAAGGATGGGGAGACACAGATACGCAGTATTTT.

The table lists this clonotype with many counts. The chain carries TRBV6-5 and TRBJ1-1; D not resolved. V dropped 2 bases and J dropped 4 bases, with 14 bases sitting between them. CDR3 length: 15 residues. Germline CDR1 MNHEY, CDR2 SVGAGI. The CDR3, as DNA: TGTGCCAGCAGTTACGTGCGGGCGCGGGGCACTGAAGCTTTCTTT. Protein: CASSYVRARGTEAFF.